This T cell receptor beta chain was sequenced during a study of CD8+CD57+ T cells in acquired aplastic anemia. Study at large: The sorted CD4+ and CD8+ cells yielded an average around 3 ug of DNA. Read counts for CD4+ cells (from healthy donors) averaged about 10.8 million.

The length of the CDR3 is 14 residues. CDR1 and CDR2 from the germline V gene are MNHEY and SVGAGI. V lost 3 bases to trimming and J lost 3 bases, with 11 bases between them. As concerns this clonotype: What it binds is not known.

The template used for profiling TCR beta VDJ and CDR3 was genomic DNA. Each CDR3 protein gets one entry after TCRdb re-called the reads with MiXCR. The table records roughly 130,000 distinct CDR3 sequences, more than 40% of them present only once. Study results and limitations: Patients and controls had in common twenty-nine CD8+ CDR3 sequences. With respect to CD8+ Simpson's diversity, patients and controls did not differ significantly.

Sequences were obtained from sorted CD4+, CD8+, or CD8+CD57+ T cells (not recorded which) from PBMCs. The sequence was obtained from a human donor in good health, serving as a control. The genes are TRBV6-5 and TRBJ1-1, with a weak D call TRBD1 (5 bases). CDR3 DNA: TGTGCCAGCAGTTATACCTCCAGGGACACTGAAGCTTTCTTT. Translation gives CASSYTSRDTEAFF.